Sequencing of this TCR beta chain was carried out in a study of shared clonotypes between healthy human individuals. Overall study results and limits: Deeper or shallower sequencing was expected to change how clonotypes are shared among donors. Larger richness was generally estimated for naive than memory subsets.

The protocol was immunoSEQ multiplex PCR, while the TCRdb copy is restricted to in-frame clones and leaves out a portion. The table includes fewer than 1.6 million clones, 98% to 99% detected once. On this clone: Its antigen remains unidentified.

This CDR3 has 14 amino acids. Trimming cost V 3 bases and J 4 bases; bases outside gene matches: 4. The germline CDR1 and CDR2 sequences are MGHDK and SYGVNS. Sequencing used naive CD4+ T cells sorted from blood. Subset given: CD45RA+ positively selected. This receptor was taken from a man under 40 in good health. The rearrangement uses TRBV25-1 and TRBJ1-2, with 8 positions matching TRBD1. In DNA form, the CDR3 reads TGTGCCAGCAGTGACCCGGGACAGGTCTATGGCTACACCTTC. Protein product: CASSDPGQVYGYTF.